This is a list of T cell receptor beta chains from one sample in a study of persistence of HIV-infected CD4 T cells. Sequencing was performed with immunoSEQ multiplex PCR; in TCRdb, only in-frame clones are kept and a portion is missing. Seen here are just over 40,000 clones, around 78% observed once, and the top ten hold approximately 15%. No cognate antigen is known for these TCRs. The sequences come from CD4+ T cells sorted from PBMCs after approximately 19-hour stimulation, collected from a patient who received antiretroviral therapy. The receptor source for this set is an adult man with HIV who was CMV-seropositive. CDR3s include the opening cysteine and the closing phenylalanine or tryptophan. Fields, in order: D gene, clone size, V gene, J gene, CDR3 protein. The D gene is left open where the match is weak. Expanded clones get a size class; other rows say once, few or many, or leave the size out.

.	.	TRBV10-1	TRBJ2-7	CASSDGAYEQYF
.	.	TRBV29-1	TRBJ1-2	CSFRGPNYGYTF
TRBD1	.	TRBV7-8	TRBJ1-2	CASSSRTGRGYGYTF
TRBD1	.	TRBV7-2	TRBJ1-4	CASSLHPVRGNEKLFF
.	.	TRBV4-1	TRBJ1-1	CASSQESRRKGIEAFF
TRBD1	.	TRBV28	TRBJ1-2	CASRLQGARSGYTF
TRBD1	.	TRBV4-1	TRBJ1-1	CASSRGTGMFGTEAFF
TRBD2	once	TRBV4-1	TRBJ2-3	CASSQVPPGGDTDTQYF
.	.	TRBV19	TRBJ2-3	CASTRGSTDTQYF
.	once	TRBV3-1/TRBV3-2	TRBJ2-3	CASSQGIFRTDTQYF
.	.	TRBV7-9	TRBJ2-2	CASSLFTGELFF
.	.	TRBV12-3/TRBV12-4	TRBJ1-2	CAITDRGNYGYTF
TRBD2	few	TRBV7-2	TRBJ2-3	CASSLGTSGLTDTQYF
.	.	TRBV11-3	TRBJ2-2	CASSFGRSNTGELFF
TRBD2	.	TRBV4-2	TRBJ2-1	CASSQVLSSGSYNEQFF
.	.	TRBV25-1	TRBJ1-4	CASSDPGGGGNEKLFF